This TCR beta chain was identified during a study of shared clonotypes between healthy human individuals. Background on the study: The plates for each donor numbered three CD4 naive, three CD4 memory, two CD8 naive and one CD8 memory. The study's findings and limits: The study found lower generation probabilities in non-shared clonotypes than in those shared by all four donors.

The CDR3 runs 14 residues. Germline CDR1 SQVTM, CDR2 ANQGSEA. Trimming removed 6 bases from V and 2 bases from J; junction bases left unmatched: 4. The method was immunoSEQ multiplex PCR; TCRdb's version includes in-frame clones alone and lacks a portion of them. The sample comprises approximately 840,000 clones, approximately 96% of which are singletons, and about 0.22% rests with the top ten. The naive CD8 population came from CD45RO-negative cells selected for CCR7, without terminally differentiated effector memory CD45RA+ cells. About this clone: Its antigen is not known.

This TCR was recovered from a man younger than 45 in good health. V and J are TRBV29-1 and TRBJ2-6, with 7 bases lining up with TRBD1. The sequencing input was naive CD8+ T cells sorted from blood. In DNA form, the CDR3 reads TGCAGCGTGGAAACAGGGGCTGGGGCCAACGTCCTGACTTTC. This translates into CSVETGAGANVLTF. Full variable domain (rest looked up from reference TRBV29-1 and TRBJ2-6): SAVISQKPSRDICQRGTSLTIQCQVDSQVTMMFWYRQQPGQSLTLIATANQGSEATYESGFVIDKFPISRPNLTFSTLTVSNMSPEDSSIYLCSVETGAGANVLTFGAGSRLTVL.